Below are 26 T cell receptor beta chains sequenced from a single sample in a study of chemoradiotherapy in HPV16-positive cancers. Profiling relied on immunoSEQ multiplex PCR, and the TCRdb table lists in-frame clones only, not all of them. The data show 8,000 or so clones, less than 75% seen once. Sampling was performed from a patient who underwent chemoradiotherapy. The origin of the receptors is a human donor with HPV-associated anogenital cancer.

This clone was detected only once. This chain links TRBV19 with TRBJ2-3; D ambiguous. The V gene lost 1 base and the J gene lost 0 bases, with 8 bases spanning the gap. The CDR3 is made up of 15 amino acids. CDR1 and CDR2 from the germline V gene are LNHDA and SQIVND (reference sequence). CDR3 sequence: CASSIGGRSTDTQYF. The CDR3 DNA sequence: TGTGCCAGTAGTATAGGGGGAAGAAGCACAGATACGCAGTATTTT.

Worth noting for this clone: The germline gene is not matched at one end of the junction; a read error may be the cause. This sequence joins TRBV6-1 and TRBJ2-1, with unresolved D. The CDR3 length is 13 residues. The germline V gene encodes CDR1 MNHNS and CDR2 SASEGT. The DNA for the CDR3 is TGTGCCAGCAGCGAAGGTTTTTTGGTTGAGGAGTTCTTC. This gives the protein CASSEGFLVEEFF.

V and J are TRBV28 and TRBJ2-7, with 7 bases fitting TRBD2. This CDR3 is built from 15 residues. With 3 bases clipped from V and 3 bases from J, the junction kept 8 bases outside the gene matches. Germline assignment: CDR1 MDHEN and CDR2 SYDVKM. CDR3 amino acids: CASSLPGGGLYEQYF. CDR3 DNA sequence: TGTGCCAGCAGTTTGCCCGGCGGGGGTCTCTACGAGCAGTACTTC. Full variable domain (remainder filled in from reference TRBV28 and TRBJ2-7): DVKVTQSSRYLVKRTGEKVFLECVQDMDHENMFWYRQDPGLGLRLIYFSYDVKMKEKGDIPEGYSVSREKKERFSLILESASTNQTSMYLCASSLPGGGLYEQYFGPGTRLTVT.

The CDR3 loop reads CSCGGSEQFF. The CDR3 DNA follows: TGCAGCTGCGGGGGTTCTGAGCAGTTCTTC. This chain connects TRBV29-1 to TRBJ2-1; 7 nucleotides line up with TRBD2. The CDR3 covers 10 residues. Germline V gene lookup returns CDR1 SQVTM and CDR2 ANQGSEA. Germline trimming cut 8 bases from V and 9 bases from J; bases unmatched to any gene: 4.

This clone has just a few counts. The chain joins TRBV9 to TRBJ1-6, with a tentative D call TRBD1 (5 bases). Between the trimmed V and J ends, which lost 0 bases and 7 bases, there was a span of 11 bases. Germline V CDR1 and CDR2: SGDLS, YYNGEE. CDR3 size: 15 residues. The CDR3 DNA is TGTGCCAGCAGCGTAGAGAGCCAGGGAAATTCACCCCTCCACTTT. It is translated as CASSVESQGNSPLHF.

The chain has TRBV11-2 and TRBJ2-2; no reliable D call. The ends were cut back, 1 base at V and 0 bases at J, with 3 bases in the middle. From germline, CDR1 is SGHAT and CDR2 FQNNGV. This CDR3 comprises 14 residues. CDR3 in DNA: TGTGCCAGCAGCTTAGGGGCGAACACCGGGGAGCTGTTTTTT. Translated: CASSLGANTGELFF.

The chain employs TRBV14 and TRBJ2-1; a possible D gene is TRBD1 (5 bases). The CDR3 is 12 amino acids. Germline V gives CDR1 SGHDN, CDR2 FVKESK. V was cut by 2 bases and J by 6 bases, with 5 bases left in between. CDR3 region: CASSQRGNEQFF. CDR3 bases: TGTGCCAGCAGCCAAAGGGGCAATGAGCAGTTCTTC.

This chain connects TRBV7-9 to TRBJ2-1; 7 nucleotides line up with TRBD1. The germline gives CDR1 SEHNR, CDR2 FQNEAQ (reference sequence). The CDR3 contains 15 residues. J gave up 5 bases and V 2 bases, and 6 bases lay outside the gene matches. The CDR3 sequence is CASSLTRQGDNEQFF. For the CDR3, the DNA is TGTGCCAGCAGCTTAACTAGACAGGGCGACAATGAGCAGTTCTTC.

The CDR3 region has the DNA TGTGCCAGCAGCTCCCACAGGGGGGAGACCCAGTACTTC. As protein: CASSSHRGETQYF. The genes are TRBV7-2 and TRBJ2-5, with TRBD1 matching over 8 bases. With V trimmed by 4 bases and J by 5 bases, 3 bases remained unmatched. In germline, CDR1 is SGHTA, CDR2 FQGNSA. The CDR3 loop spans 13 amino acids.

This clone was detected only a few times. The V gene is TRBV27, the J gene TRBJ1-5; TRBD1 matches 9 bases. This CDR3 has 16 residues. The J segment lost 0 bases and the V segment lost 4 bases, leaving 4 bases of the junction unmatched. In germline, CDR1 is MNHEY, CDR2 SMNVEV (reference sequence). The CDR3 coding sequence is TGTGCCAGCAGTTCAGGGACAGGGTCTAGCAATCAGCCCCAGCATTTT. Translation gives CASSSGTGSSNQPQHF.

The rearrangement links TRBV30 to TRBJ2-5; 7 bases match TRBD1. The CDR3 spans 14 residues. In germline, CDR1 is GTSNPN, CDR2 SVGIG (reference sequence). The V gene end was trimmed by 3 bases and the J gene end by 5 bases; junction bases not matched to a gene: 9. The CDR3 DNA reads TGTGCCTGGAGGACAGGGTTAACAGTGGAGACCCAGTACTTC. Residues: CAWRTGLTVETQYF.

The J gene is TRBJ2-2, the V gene TRBV7-3, with D perhaps TRBD1 (5 bases). Germline V CDR1 and CDR2: SGHTA, FQGTGA. This CDR3 is 13 amino acids long. The V gene lost 5 bases and the J gene lost 6 bases, with 10 bases spanning the gap. The CDR3 loop is CASSKKTAGELFF. As DNA, the CDR3 is TGTGCCAGCAGCAAAAAGACAGCCGGGGAGCTGTTTTTT.

This clone is medium-sized in the sample. This chain uses TRBV5-8 with TRBJ1-5; 7 bases match TRBD1. CDR3 length equals 15 residues. Per the germline V gene, CDR1 is SGHTS and CDR2 is YDEGEE. V shed 4 bases, J shed 0 bases, and the junction held 4 bases outside the gene matches. The CDR3 spells CASSLQGYSNQPQHF. CDR3 nucleotides: TGTGCCAGCAGCCTACAGGGGTATAGCAATCAGCCCCAGCATTTT.

V and J are TRBV9 and TRBJ2-5, with D perhaps given as TRBD1 or TRBD2 (5 bases each). V lost 0 bases to trimming and J lost 1 base, with 13 bases between them. Germline V gene sequence: CDR1 SGDLS, CDR2 YYNGEE. The CDR3 sequence is 16 residues long. Here the CDR3 reads CASSVVGGRGQETQYF. In DNA, the CDR3 is TGTGCCAGCAGCGTAGTTGGGGGTAGGGGCCAAGAGACCCAGTACTTC.

The chain joins TRBV6-6 to TRBJ1-1, with TRBD1 matching over 8 bases. J was trimmed by 4 bases and V by 8 bases; bases with no gene match: 9. CDR1 is MNHNY and CDR2 is SVGAGI in the germline V gene (reference sequence). The CDR3 is made up of 14 amino acids. The CDR3 region has the DNA TGTGCCAGCGGAGATACAGGGGGAACCACTGAAGCTTTCTTT. It translates to CASGDTGGTTEAFF.

The chain links TRBV7-2 to TRBJ2-2; 10 bases map to TRBD1. Germline assignment: CDR1 SGHTA and CDR2 FQGNSA. CDR3 length: 16 amino acids. The ends lost 5 bases at V and 1 base at J; junction bases unmatched: 4. CDR3 in amino acids: CASSPRTGGNTGELFF. Here the CDR3 DNA reads TGTGCCAGCAGCCCCAGGACAGGGGGGAACACCGGGGAGCTGTTTTTT.

V usage is TRBV23-1 and J usage is TRBJ1-6; no clear D gene. TRBV23-1 is assigned to the ORF class and has an uncertain function. V was clipped by 8 bases and J by 3 bases, with 23 bases between them. CDR3 length: 18 residues. DNA for the CDR3: TGCGCCAGCCGTCCGACTGAAGGACGGAGCCTCTATAATTCACCCCTCCACTTT. Translated, it gives CASRPTEGRSLYNSPLHF.

V is TRBV4-2 and J is TRBJ1-2; a weak D match, TRBD1 (5 bases). The germline gives CDR1 LGHNA, CDR2 YNFKEQ. Trimming removed 1 base from V and 4 bases from J, with 10 bases in between. The CDR3 extends over 14 amino acids. This CDR3 is CASSQAQAGYGYTF. In DNA, the CDR3 is TGTGCCAGCAGCCAAGCACAGGCTGGCTATGGCTACACCTTC.

This clone was found a few times. The V and J genes are TRBV7-9 and TRBJ2-5; D gene ambiguous. This CDR3 contains 11 residues. Germline CDR1 and CDR2: SEHNR and FQNEAQ (reference sequence). The V end was cut by 5 bases, the J end by 2 bases, with 3 bases between. The CDR3 spells CASSRQETQYF. CDR3 DNA: TGTGCCAGCAGCCGACAAGAGACCCAGTACTTC.

This clone was seen a handful of times. The V and J genes are TRBV7-9 and TRBJ2-1; no firm D call. The germline CDR1 and CDR2 sequences are SEHNR and FQNEAQ (reference sequence). Trimming shortened V by 6 bases and J by 10 bases, and 13 bases separated the two germline ends. The CDR3 is made up of 12 amino acids. CDR3 amino acids: CASSPPSGEQFF. For the CDR3, the DNA is TGTGCCAGCAGTCCCCCCAGTGGCGAGCAGTTCTTC.

This chain uses TRBV5-4 with TRBJ1-2; weak D call: TRBD1 (5 bases). Germline CDR1 reads SGHNT; CDR2 reads YYREEE (reference sequence). The germline V and J ends were trimmed by 0 bases and 8 bases, with 23 bases remaining between them. The CDR3 spans 17 residues. The CDR3 is CASSLAFSTAQESGYTF. The CDR3 nucleotides read TGTGCCAGCAGCTTGGCCTTCTCGACAGCCCAAGAATCGGGCTACACCTTC.

This clone was recorded a few times. The V gene is TRBV30, the J gene TRBJ1-6; 7 bases agree with TRBD1. With 3 bases clipped from V and 4 bases from J, the junction kept 6 bases outside the gene matches. The CDR3 sequence is 15 residues long. CDR1 is GTSNPN and CDR2 is SVGIG in the germline V gene (reference sequence). The CDR3 is CAWSPGTAYNSPLHF. In nucleotides, the CDR3 is TGTGCCTGGAGCCCCGGGACAGCTTATAATTCACCCCTCCACTTT. The variable domain in full, completed from reference TRBV30 and TRBJ1-6, reads SQTIHQWPATLVQPVGSPLSLECTVEGTSNPNLYWYRQAAGRGLQLLFYSVGIGQISSEVPQNLSASRPQDRQFILSSKKLLLSDSGFYLCAWSPGTAYNSPLHFGNGTRLTVT.

The CDR3 bases are TGCGCCAGCAGCCCAGGGCCCCGGGACACTGAAGCTTTCTTT. Translated: CASSPGPRDTEAFF. The chain links TRBV5-1 to TRBJ1-1, with a tentative D call TRBD1 (5 bases). Trimming stripped 4 bases from V and 3 bases from J, with 13 bases between. This CDR3 is built from 14 residues. From germline, CDR1 is SGHRS and CDR2 YFSETQ.

CDR3 nucleotides: TGTGCCAGTAGTATTGGGACTAGCGCTTACAATGAGCAGTTCTTC. It is translated as CASSIGTSAYNEQFF. This chain uses TRBV19 with TRBJ2-1; 10 nucleotides agree with TRBD2. Germline V gene lookup returns CDR1 LNHDA and CDR2 SQIVND (reference sequence). Unmatched junction bases numbered 3, after V lost 3 bases and J lost 4 bases. This CDR3 is built from 15 residues.

This clone appeared a few times. The rearrangement links TRBV30 to TRBJ2-2; D ambiguous. The length of the CDR3 is 12 residues. Trimming removed 0 bases at V and 6 bases at J, with 5 bases between. Germline V gene lookup returns CDR1 GTSNPN and CDR2 SVGIG (reference sequence). The CDR3 sequence is CAWSVWAGELFF. The CDR3 nucleotides read TGTGCCTGGAGTGTATGGGCCGGGGAGCTGTTTTTT.

The V and J genes are TRBV19 and TRBJ1-2; possibly TRBD1 for D (5 bases). The V and J ends lost 8 bases and 8 bases respectively, with 21 bases between them. The CDR3 runs to 14 residues. Germline CDR1 is LNHDA and CDR2 is SQIVND (reference sequence). The CDR3 sequence: CASGSRQGRGGYTF. CDR3 nucleotide sequence: TGTGCCAGTGGATCCCGCCAGGGAAGAGGGGGCTACACCTTC.